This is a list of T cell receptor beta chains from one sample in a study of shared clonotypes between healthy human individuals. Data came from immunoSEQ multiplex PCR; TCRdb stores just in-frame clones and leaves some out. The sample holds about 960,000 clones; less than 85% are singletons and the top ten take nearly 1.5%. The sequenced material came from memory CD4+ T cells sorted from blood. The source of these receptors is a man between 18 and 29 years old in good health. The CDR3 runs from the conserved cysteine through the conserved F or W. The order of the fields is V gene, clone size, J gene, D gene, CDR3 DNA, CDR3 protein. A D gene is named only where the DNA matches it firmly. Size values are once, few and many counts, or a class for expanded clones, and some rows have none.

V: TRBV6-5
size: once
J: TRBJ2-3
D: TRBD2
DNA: TGTGCCAGCAGGCAAAGCGGAGCGGGGGGAGATACGCAGTATTTT
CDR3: CASRQSGAGGDTQYF

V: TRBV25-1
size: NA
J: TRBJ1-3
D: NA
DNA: TGTGCCAGCAGTGCCCTCGGCTCTTACTCTGGAAACACCATATATTTT
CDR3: CASSALGSYSGNTIYF

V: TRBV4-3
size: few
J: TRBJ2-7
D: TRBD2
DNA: TGCGCCAGCAGCCAAGGAGCGGGAGTGGTTGCGGGCGAGCAGTACTTC
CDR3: CASSQGAGVVAGEQYF

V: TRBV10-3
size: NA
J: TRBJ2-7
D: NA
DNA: TGTGCCATCAGTGTTACGGGGAGCTCCTACGAGCAGTACTTC
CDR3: CAISVTGSSYEQYF

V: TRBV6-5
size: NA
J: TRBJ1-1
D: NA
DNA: TGTGCCATCCCCAGTAGAACGAACACTGAAGCTTTCTTT
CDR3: CAIPSRTNTEAFF

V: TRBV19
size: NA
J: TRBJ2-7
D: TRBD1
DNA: TGTGCCAGTAGCCTGACCGGGACAGGGAACTACGAGCAGTACTTC
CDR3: CASSLTGTGNYEQYF

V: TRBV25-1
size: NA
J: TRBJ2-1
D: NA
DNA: TGTGCCAGCAGGGTCAACAATGAGCAGTTCTTC
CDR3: CASRVNNEQFF

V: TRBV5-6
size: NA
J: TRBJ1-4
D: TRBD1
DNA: TGTGCCTCGCGGGCTGGGGGACAGGGCCACAATGAAAAACTGTTTTTT
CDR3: CASRAGGQGHNEKLFF

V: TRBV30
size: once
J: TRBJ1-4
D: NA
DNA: TGTGCCTGGAGTGACAGGGTTAATGAAAAACTGTTTTTT
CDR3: CAWSDRVNEKLFF

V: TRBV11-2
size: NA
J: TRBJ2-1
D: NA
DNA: TGTGCCAGCAGACCGGCGAAGGGAGTGGAGCAGTTCTTC
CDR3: CASRPAKGVEQFF

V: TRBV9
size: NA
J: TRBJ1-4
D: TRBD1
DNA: TGTGCCAGCAGCGTGGGGCAGGGGGGTATGGTTAGTGAAAAACTGTTTTTT
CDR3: CASSVGQGGMVSEKLFF

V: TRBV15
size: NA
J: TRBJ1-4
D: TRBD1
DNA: TGTGCCACCAGCGCGCGACAGGGGACTAATGAAAAACTGTTTTTT
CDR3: CATSARQGTNEKLFF

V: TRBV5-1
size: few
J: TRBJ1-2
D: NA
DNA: TGCGCCAGCAGCATCAACACTGGTTATGGCTACACCTTC
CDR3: CASSINTGYGYTF

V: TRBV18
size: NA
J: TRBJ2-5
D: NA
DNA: TGTGCCAGCTCACCGCCGAGTCGCCTCCAAGAGACCCAGTACTTC
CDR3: CASSPPSRLQETQYF

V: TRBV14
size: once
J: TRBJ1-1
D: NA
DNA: TGTGCCAGCAGCCAAGTCACAGGGATGAACACTGAAGCTTTCTTT
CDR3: CASSQVTGMNTEAFF

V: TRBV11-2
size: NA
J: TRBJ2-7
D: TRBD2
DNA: TGTGCCAGCAGTTCGAGACTAGCGGAATACGAGCAGTACTTC
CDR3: CASSSRLAEYEQYF

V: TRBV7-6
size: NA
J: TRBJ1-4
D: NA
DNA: TGTGCCAGCAGCCTCGACAGCCCCCTTGAAGTAAAACTGTTTTTT
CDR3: CASSLDSPLEVKLFF

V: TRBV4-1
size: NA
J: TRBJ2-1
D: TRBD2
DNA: TGCGCCAGCAGCCATAATTTAGCGGGAGCGAGTGAGCAGTTCTTC
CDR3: CASSHNLAGASEQFF

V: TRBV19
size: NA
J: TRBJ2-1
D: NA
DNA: TGTGCCAGTAGTTGGACGGGGTCCTACAATGAGCAGTTCTTC
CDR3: CASSWTGSYNEQFF

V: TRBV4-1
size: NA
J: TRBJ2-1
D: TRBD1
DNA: TGCGCCAGCAGCCTGGGTCCAGGGGGAAAGGATGAGCAGTTCTTC
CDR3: CASSLGPGGKDEQFF

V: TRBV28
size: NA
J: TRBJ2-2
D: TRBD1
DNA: TGTGCCAGCAGTTCGGGACAGGGTCGGGCCGGGGAGCTGTTTTTT
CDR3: CASSSGQGRAGELFF

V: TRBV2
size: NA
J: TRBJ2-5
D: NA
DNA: TGTGCCAGCAAGGGGGTAGGAGAGACCCAGTACTTC
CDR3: CASKGVGETQYF

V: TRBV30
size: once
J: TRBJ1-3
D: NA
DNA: TGTGCCTGCCATCCCTTCTCTGGAAACACCATATATTTT
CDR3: CACHPFSGNTIYF

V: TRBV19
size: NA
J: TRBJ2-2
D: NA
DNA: TGTGCCAGTTCTAGAAGGGGGAACACCGGGGAGCTGTTTTTT
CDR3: CASSRRGNTGELFF

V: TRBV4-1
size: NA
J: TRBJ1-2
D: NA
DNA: TGCGCCAGCAGCCACTTGGGATACGACTATGGCTACACCTTC
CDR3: CASSHLGYDYGYTF

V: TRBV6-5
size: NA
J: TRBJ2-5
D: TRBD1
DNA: TGTGCCAGCAAGGGACAGGCGGAGACCCAGTACTTC
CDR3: CASKGQAETQYF

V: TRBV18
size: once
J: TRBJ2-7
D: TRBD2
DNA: TGTGCCAGCTCACTGCAGCGGGAGTTGTACGAGCAGTACTTC
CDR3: CASSLQRELYEQYF

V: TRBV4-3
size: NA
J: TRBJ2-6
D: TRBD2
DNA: TGCGCCAGCAGCCGCGGGAGCTCTGGGGCCAACGTCCTGACTTTC
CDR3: CASSRGSSGANVLTF

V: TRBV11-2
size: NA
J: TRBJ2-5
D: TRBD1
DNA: TGTGCCAGCAGCCGAGACAGGGGCGAGACCCAGTACTTC
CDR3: CASSRDRGETQYF

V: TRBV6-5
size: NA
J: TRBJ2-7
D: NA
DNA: TGTGCCGTCACGGGGGGCCCACCTTACGAGCAGTACTTC
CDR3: CAVTGGPPYEQYF

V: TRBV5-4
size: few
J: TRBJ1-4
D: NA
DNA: TGTGCCAGCAGCGCCCGTGGAGGAGTTAATGAAAAACTGTTTTTT
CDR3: CASSARGGVNEKLFF

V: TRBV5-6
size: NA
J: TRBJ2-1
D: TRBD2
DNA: TGTGCCAGTACGGGGGGATACAATGAGCAGTTCTTC
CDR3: CASTGGYNEQFF

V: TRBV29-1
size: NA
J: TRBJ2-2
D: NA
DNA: TGCAGCGTTAAGGACCTGGGGGGTGGCGGGGAGCTGTTTTTT
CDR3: CSVKDLGGGGELFF

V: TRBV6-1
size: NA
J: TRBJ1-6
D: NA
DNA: TGTGCCAGCAGTTCCCAGGACAGACGGGATTCACCCCTCCACTTT
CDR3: CASSSQDRRDSPLHF

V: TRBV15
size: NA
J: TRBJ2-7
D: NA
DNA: TGTGCCACCAGCAGAGATCGGACACTTGTTACCTACGAGCAGTACTTC
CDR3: CATSRDRTLVTYEQYF

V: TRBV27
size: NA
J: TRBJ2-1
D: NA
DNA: TGTGCCAGCAGAGTATACAATGAGCAGTTCTTC
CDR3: CASRVYNEQFF

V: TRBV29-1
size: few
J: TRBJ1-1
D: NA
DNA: TGCAGCGTTGGGCAGGGAAGCACTGAAGCTTTCTTT
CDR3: CSVGQGSTEAFF

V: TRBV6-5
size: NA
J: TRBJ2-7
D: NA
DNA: TGTGCCAGCAGGAGGAGCGAGAGAGGGGCCTACGAGCAGTACTTC
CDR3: CASRRSERGAYEQYF

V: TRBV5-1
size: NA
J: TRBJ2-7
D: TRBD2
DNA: TGCGCCAGCAGCTTAGCGGGGCCCTACGAGCAGTACTTC
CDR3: CASSLAGPYEQYF

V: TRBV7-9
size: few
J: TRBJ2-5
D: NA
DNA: TGTGCCAGCAGCCCCTCAACAGAGACCCAGTACTTC
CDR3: CASSPSTETQYF

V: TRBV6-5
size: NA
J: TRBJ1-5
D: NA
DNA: TGTGCCAGCAGTGCCCCCGGTGGCAATCAGCCCCAGCATTTT
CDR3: CASSAPGGNQPQHF

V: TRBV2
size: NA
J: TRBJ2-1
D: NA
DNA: TGTGCCAGCAGTCTGACTATTTACAATGAGCAGTTCTTC
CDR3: CASSLTIYNEQFF

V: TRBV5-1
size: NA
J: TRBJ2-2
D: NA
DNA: TGCGCCAGCAGCTTAGCTGACGGGAGAAGGGGGGAGCTGTTTTTT
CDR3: CASSLADGRRGELFF

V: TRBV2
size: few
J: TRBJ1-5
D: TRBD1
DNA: TGTGCCAGCACGACAGGGGGTCCTCAGCCCCAGCATTTT
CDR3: CASTTGGPQPQHF

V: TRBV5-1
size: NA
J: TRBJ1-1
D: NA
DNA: TGCGCCAGCAGCTTACAGGCGAACACTGAAGCTTTCTTT
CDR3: CASSLQANTEAFF

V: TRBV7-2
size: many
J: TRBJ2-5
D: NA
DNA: TGTGCCAGCAGCTTATACTTGCAGGGGGGTTTGGGGACCCAGTACTTC
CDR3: CASSLYLQGGLGTQYF

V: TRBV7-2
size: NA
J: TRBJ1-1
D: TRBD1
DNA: TGTGCCAGCAGCCGGGGGACAGGGTACGGGAACACTGAAGCTTTCTTT
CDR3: CASSRGTGYGNTEAFF

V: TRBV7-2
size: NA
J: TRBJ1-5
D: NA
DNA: TGTGCCAGCAGCTTAGTGGGGGCGGGTCAGCCCCAGCATTTT
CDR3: CASSLVGAGQPQHF

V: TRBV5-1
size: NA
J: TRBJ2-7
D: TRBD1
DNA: TGCGCCAGCAGTCATACAGGGGACGAGCAGTACTTC
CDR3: CASSHTGDEQYF